This T cell receptor (beta chain) is drawn from a study of sequential checkpoint blockade in melanoma. For the study at large: After both sequences, patients received maintenance nivolumab.

The CDR3 spans 18 residues. CDR1 and CDR2 from the germline V gene are SEHNR and FQNEAQ (reference sequence). V shed 2 bases and J shed 5 bases, with 25 bases lying between them. The protocol was immunoSEQ multiplex PCR, while the TCRdb copy is restricted to in-frame clones and leaves out a portion. The data show more than 9,000 clones, over 60% seen once. Treatment of the sample: randomized to nivolumab then ipilimumab (arm A) or the reverse (arm B). Patients had received no earlier DNA-damaging chemotherapy. Sorted cells were live CD3+CD8+, lacking CD19 and CD56, from PBMCs. The chain has TRBV7-9 and TRBJ2-7, with D possibly being TRBD2 (7 bases). The sequenced sample was CD8+ T cells sorted from blood (inferred from file names), obtained from a patient given nivolumab and ipilimumab in sequence. This clonotype originated in a human donor with melanoma. CDR3 bases: TGTGCCAGCAGCTTAACAACCTCTTTAGTGGGGGGGCAGGACGAGCAGTACTTC. Its protein is CASSLTTSLVGGQDEQYF.